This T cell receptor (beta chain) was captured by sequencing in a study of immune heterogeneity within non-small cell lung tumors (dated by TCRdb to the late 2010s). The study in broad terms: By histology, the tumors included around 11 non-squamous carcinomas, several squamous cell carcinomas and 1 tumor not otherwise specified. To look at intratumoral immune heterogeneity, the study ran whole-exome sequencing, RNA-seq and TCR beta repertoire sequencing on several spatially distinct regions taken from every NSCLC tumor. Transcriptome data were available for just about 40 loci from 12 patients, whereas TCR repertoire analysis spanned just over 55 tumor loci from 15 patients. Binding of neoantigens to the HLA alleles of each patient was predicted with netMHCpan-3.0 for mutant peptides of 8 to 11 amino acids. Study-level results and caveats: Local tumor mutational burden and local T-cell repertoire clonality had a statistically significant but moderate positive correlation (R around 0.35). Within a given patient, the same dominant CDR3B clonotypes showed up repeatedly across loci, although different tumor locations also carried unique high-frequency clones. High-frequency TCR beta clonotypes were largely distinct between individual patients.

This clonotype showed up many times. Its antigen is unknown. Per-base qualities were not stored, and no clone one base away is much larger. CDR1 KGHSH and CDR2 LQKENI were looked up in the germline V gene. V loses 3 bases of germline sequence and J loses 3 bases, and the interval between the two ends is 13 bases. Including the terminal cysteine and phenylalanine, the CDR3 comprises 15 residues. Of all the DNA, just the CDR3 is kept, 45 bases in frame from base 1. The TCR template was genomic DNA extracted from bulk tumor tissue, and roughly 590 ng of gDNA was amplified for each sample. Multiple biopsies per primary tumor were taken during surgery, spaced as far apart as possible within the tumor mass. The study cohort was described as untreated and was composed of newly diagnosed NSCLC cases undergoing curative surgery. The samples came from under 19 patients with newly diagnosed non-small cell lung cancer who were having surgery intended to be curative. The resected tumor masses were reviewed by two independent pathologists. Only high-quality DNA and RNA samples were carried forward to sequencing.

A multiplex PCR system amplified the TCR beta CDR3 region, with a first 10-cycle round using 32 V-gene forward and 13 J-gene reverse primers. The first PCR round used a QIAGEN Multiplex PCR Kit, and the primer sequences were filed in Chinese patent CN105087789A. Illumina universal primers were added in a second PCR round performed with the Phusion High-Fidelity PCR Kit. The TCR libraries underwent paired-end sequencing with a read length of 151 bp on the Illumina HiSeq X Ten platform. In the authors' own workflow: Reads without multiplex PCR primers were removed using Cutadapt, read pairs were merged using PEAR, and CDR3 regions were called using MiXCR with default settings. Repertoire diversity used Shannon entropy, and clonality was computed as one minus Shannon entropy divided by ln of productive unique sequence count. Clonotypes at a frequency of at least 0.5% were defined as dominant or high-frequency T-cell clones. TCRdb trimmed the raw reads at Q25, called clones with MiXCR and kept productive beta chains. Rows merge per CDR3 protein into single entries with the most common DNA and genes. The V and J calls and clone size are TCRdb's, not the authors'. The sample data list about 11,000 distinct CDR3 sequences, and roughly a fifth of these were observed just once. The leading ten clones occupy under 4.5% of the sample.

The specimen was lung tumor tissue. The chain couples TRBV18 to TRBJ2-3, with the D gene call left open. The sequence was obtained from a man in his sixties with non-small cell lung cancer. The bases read TGTGCCAGCTCACCCGGCTTTCTGGGTACAGATACGCAGTATTTT. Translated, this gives CASSPGFLGTDTQYF. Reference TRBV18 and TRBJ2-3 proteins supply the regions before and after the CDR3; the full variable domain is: NAGVMQNPRHLVRRRGQEARLRCSPMKGHSHVYWYRQLPEEGLKFMVYLQKENIIDESGMPKERFSAEFPKEGPSILRIQQVVRGDSAAYFCASSPGFLGTDTQYFGPGTRLTVL.